Listed below are T cell receptor beta chains from one sample, sequenced in a study of OX40 agonist ivuxolimab in advanced cancers. Assay used: immunoSEQ multiplex PCR; TCRdb lists only in-frame clones, some missing. The sample includes around 67,000 clones, about 86% of them seen just once. Source: CD4+ or CD8+ T cells sorted from blood, taken in a trial of the OX40 agonist ivuxolimab. Receptor source: an adult with an advanced solid tumor such as melanoma, head and neck, liver or kidney cancer. Both conserved end residues are part of each CDR3. Each record gives: V gene, clone size, D gene, J gene, CDR3 protein, CDR3 DNA. A D gene is named only where the DNA matches it firmly. The size field is filled for only some rows; it gives once, few, many or a size class.

TRBV7-2	NA	NA	TRBJ1-6	CASSLVTEAPLHF	TGTGCCAGCAGCTTAGTAACAGAGGCACCCCTCCACTTT
TRBV10-3	NA	NA	TRBJ1-3	CAIRELRGSSSGNTIYF	TGTGCCATCAGAGAGCTCAGGGGTTCTTCCTCTGGAAACACCATATATTTT
TRBV4-2	NA	NA	TRBJ2-7	CASSQDLSVGSPYEQYF	TGTGCCAGCAGCCAAGATCTCTCGGTCGGCTCGCCCTACGAGCAGTACTTC
TRBV11-2	NA	NA	TRBJ2-7	CASSLEPSYYEQYF	TGTGCCAGCAGCTTAGAGCCTAGCTACTACGAGCAGTACTTC
TRBV7-8	NA	NA	TRBJ2-3	CASTRGAHTDTQYF	TGTGCCAGCACTCGAGGGGCCCACACGGATACGCAGTATTTT
TRBV5-5	once	NA	TRBJ2-7	CASSFIYEQYF	TGTGCCAGCAGCTTCATCTACGAGCAGTACTTC
TRBV7-3	NA	NA	TRBJ2-1	CASSLKPPTDVGAGEQFF	TGTGCCAGCAGTTTAAAACCTCCAACGGACGTCGGCGCTGGGGAGCAGTTCTTC
TRBV2	NA	NA	TRBJ2-7	CASSGWPSYEQYF	TGTGCCAGCAGTGGGTGGCCCTCCTACGAGCAGTACTTC
TRBV5-6	NA	NA	TRBJ2-5	CASSFRVQETQYF	TGTGCCAGCAGCTTTAGGGTCCAAGAGACCCAGTACTTC
TRBV29-1	NA	NA	TRBJ1-5	CSVVFVGSLRNNQPQHF	TGCAGCGTTGTGTTCGTTGGGTCGTTACGAAACAATCAGCCCCAGCATTTT
TRBV7-3	once	NA	TRBJ1-1	CASSLTGRGAEAFF	TGTGCCAGCAGCCTTACAGGGAGGGGAGCTGAAGCTTTCTTT
TRBV18	once	TRBD2	TRBJ2-1	CASSRSSSSGSSYNEQFF	TGTGCCAGCTCGCGCTCCTCCTCTAGCGGGAGTTCTTACAATGAGCAGTTCTTC
TRBV23-1	NA	TRBD2	TRBJ2-5	CASSQSMGLAGKETQYF	TGCGCCAGCAGTCAATCGATGGGACTAGCGGGGAAAGAGACCCAGTACTTC
TRBV9	NA	NA	TRBJ2-2	CASSGRITGELFF	TGTGCCAGCAGCGGCAGGATTACCGGGGAGCTGTTTTTT
TRBV30	NA	NA	TRBJ2-5	CAWSVQGVKETQYF	TGTGCCTGGAGTGTACAAGGGGTGAAAGAGACCCAGTACTTC
TRBV5-4	NA	NA	TRBJ2-3	CASSPRDSRPDTQYF	TGTGCCAGCAGCCCCCGGGACTCCCGACCAGATACGCAGTATTTT
TRBV6-1	NA	NA	TRBJ1-1	CASSEAKVMNTEAFF	TGTGCCAGCAGTGAAGCGAAGGTCATGAACACTGAAGCTTTCTTT
TRBV5-1	NA	NA	TRBJ1-1	CASSPREGTNTEAFF	TGCGCCAGCAGCCCCCGGGAGGGAACGAACACTGAAGCTTTCTTT
TRBV11-3	NA	NA	TRBJ2-7	CASSNARPNLNYEQYF	TGTGCCAGCAGCAATGCCCGACCCAACCTTAACTACGAGCAGTACTTC
TRBV19	NA	NA	TRBJ2-6	CASTPLRSGANVLTF	TGTGCCAGTACTCCTCTCCGTTCTGGGGCCAACGTCCTGACTTTC
TRBV19	NA	NA	TRBJ2-3	CASRRDAFSPFSGLDTQYF	TGTGCCAGTAGGAGGGACGCGTTCAGCCCATTCAGCGGTCTGGATACGCAGTATTTT
TRBV9	NA	NA	TRBJ2-3	CASSRPRPSDPQMTQYF	TGTGCCAGCAGCAGGCCCAGACCCTCGGACCCCCAGATGACGCAGTATTTT
TRBV7-6	NA	NA	TRBJ1-1	CASSSRVSTLGNTEAFF	TGTGCCAGCAGCTCTAGGGTGTCCACCCTTGGGAACACTGAAGCTTTCTTT
TRBV6-5	NA	NA	TRBJ2-7	CASSYSYRGSYEQYF	TGTGCCAGCAGTTACTCGTACCGGGGGTCCTACGAGCAGTACTTC
TRBV6-5	once	TRBD1	TRBJ1-4	CASSPGTAPEKLFF	TGTGCCAGCAGCCCCGGGACAGCCCCTGAAAAACTGTTTTTT
TRBV11-2	few	TRBD1	TRBJ1-2	CASSLDPTGGFGYTF	TGTGCCAGCAGCTTAGATCCCACAGGGGGCTTTGGCTACACCTTC
TRBV7-8	NA	NA	TRBJ1-6	CASSSERTVSNSPLHF	TGTGCCAGCAGCTCCGAACGGACTGTTAGTAATTCACCCCTCCACTTT
TRBV27	NA	NA	TRBJ2-3	CASSLSIVRRGLSTDTQYF	TGTGCCAGCAGTTTATCAATAGTCAGGCGGGGATTAAGCACAGATACGCAGTATTTT
TRBV9	NA	NA	TRBJ2-6	CASSGGFSGANVLTF	TGTGCCAGCAGCGGCGGGTTCTCTGGGGCCAACGTCCTGACTTTC
TRBV25-1	NA	TRBD1	TRBJ1-2	CASIPGEETGVWGYTF	TGTGCCAGCATCCCCGGGGAGGAGACAGGGGTTTGGGGCTACACCTTC
TRBV7-2	NA	TRBD2	TRBJ2-3	CASSPRTSGFTDTQYF	TGTGCCAGCAGCCCCCGGACTAGCGGGTTCACAGATACGCAGTATTTT
TRBV10-3	NA	TRBD2	TRBJ2-2	CAMGRDSGTGELFF	TGTGCCATGGGGAGGGACTCCGGCACCGGGGAGCTGTTTTTT
TRBV11-1	NA	NA	TRBJ1-3	CASSSGEFTGNTIYF	TGTGCCAGCAGCTCCGGAGAATTTACTGGAAACACCATATATTTT
TRBV18	NA	TRBD1	TRBJ1-2	CASSLQGADYGYTF	TGTGCCAGCTCACTACAGGGGGCCGATTATGGCTACACCTTC
TRBV7-6	NA	TRBD1	TRBJ2-2	CASRATGTANTGELFF	TGTGCCAGCAGGGCAACCGGGACAGCGAACACCGGGGAGCTGTTTTTT
TRBV4-2	NA	NA	TRBJ1-6	CASSQEPGATNSPLHF	TGTGCCAGCAGCCAAGAACCAGGGGCAACTAATTCACCCCTCCACTTT
TRBV13	NA	NA	TRBJ2-3	CASSFDRITDTQYF	TGTGCCAGCAGCTTCGACAGGATCACAGATACGCAGTATTTT
TRBV5-4	NA	NA	TRBJ2-1	CASFRESSYNEQFF	TGTGCCAGCTTCCGGGAAAGCTCCTACAATGAGCAGTTCTTC
TRBV5-6	NA	NA	TRBJ1-1	CASRRYGGPEAFF	TGTGCCAGCAGGCGGTACGGGGGGCCTGAAGCTTTCTTT
TRBV4-3	NA	TRBD1	TRBJ1-2	CASSHGQGGGYTF	TGCGCCAGCAGCCACGGACAGGGGGGTGGCTACACCTTC
TRBV19	NA	TRBD1	TRBJ1-5	CASSIGTGLNQPQHF	TGTGCCAGTAGTATCGGGACAGGGTTGAATCAGCCCCAGCATTTT
TRBV5-1	few	NA	TRBJ1-6	CASSLVGQVNSPLHF	TGCGCCAGCAGCTTGGTAGGGCAGGTTAATTCACCCCTCCACTTT
TRBV6-5	NA	TRBD2	TRBJ2-3	CASRLAGGSTDTQYF	TGTGCCAGCAGATTAGCGGGAGGTAGCACAGATACGCAGTATTTT
TRBV19	once	TRBD1	TRBJ1-1	CASSPRGTAEAFF	TGTGCCAGTAGTCCACGGGGGACAGCTGAAGCTTTCTTT
TRBV9	NA	TRBD1	TRBJ1-4	CASSERTGTANEKLFF	TGTGCCAGCAGCGAGCGAACCGGGACAGCTAATGAAAAACTGTTTTTT
TRBV9	once	TRBD2	TRBJ2-3	CASSVRRLAGADTQYF	TGTGCCAGCAGCGTCCGGAGACTAGCGGGGGCAGATACGCAGTATTTT
TRBV4-3	NA	NA	TRBJ2-3	CASSPLLVGYTQYF	TGCGCCAGCAGCCCACTTTTAGTAGGCTATACGCAGTATTTT
TRBV19	NA	NA	TRBJ1-2	CASSMGGLYGYTF	TGTGCCAGTAGTATGGGGGGGCTTTATGGCTACACCTTC
TRBV13	NA	NA	TRBJ2-7	CASSYLYYEQYF	TGTGCCAGCAGCTATCTCTACTACGAGCAGTACTTC
TRBV6-6	NA	TRBD1	TRBJ2-7	CASSYGTGAYEQYF	TGTGCCAGCAGTTACGGAACAGGGGCCTACGAGCAGTACTTC